These T cell receptor beta chains were read from a single sample in a study of T-cell memory formation after mild COVID-19. Using its own MiXCR run on the 5' RACE reads, TCRdb lists one record per CDR3 protein. Here the sample spans around 320,000 distinct CDR3 sequences, roughly 19% being singletons. The sequencing sample was made of PBMCs or a T cell subset sorted from them (not recorded which). These receptors were obtained from a man aged 18-30 years who had mild COVID-19 (a few samples of this study predate the infection). Cell type and time point are not known. Both conserved end residues are part of each CDR3. A D gene is named only where the DNA matches it firmly. The size entry is marked missing in some rows and otherwise reads once, few, many or a size class.

D	V	size	J	CDR3	DNA
NA	TRBV20-1	few	TRBJ2-7	CSAKEDHYEQYF	TGCAGTGCTAAGGAGGACCACTACGAGCAGTACTTC
NA	TRBV7-3	few	TRBJ1-1	CASSPTALLNTEAFF	TGTGCCAGCAGCCCCACAGCCCTTTTGAACACTGAAGCTTTCTTT
NA	TRBV9	NA	TRBJ2-5	CASSVASSVQETQYF	TGTGCCAGCAGCGTAGCTAGTTCGGTCCAAGAGACCCAGTACTTC
TRBD2	TRBV7-2	NA	TRBJ2-7	CASSLSGGASEQYF	TGTGCCAGCAGCTTAAGCGGGGGGGCGTCTGAGCAGTACTTC
NA	TRBV12-3/TRBV12-4	NA	TRBJ2-4	CASSWDFPHIQYF	TGTGCCAGCAGTTGGGATTTTCCACACATTCAGTACTTC
TRBD2	TRBV12-3/TRBV12-4	NA	TRBJ2-3	CASSFEAGGSDTQYF	TGTGCCAGCAGTTTTGAGGCGGGGGGGTCAGATACGCAGTATTTT
TRBD2	TRBV10-2	few	TRBJ2-3	CASKERGNTDTQYF	TGCGCCAGTAAAGAGCGGGGGAACACAGATACGCAGTATTTT
NA	TRBV12-5	NA	TRBJ1-2	CASGQNVGARYGYTF	TGTGCTAGTGGTCAGAACGTAGGTGCCCGCTATGGCTACACCTTC
TRBD1	TRBV7-7	few	TRBJ2-5	CASSLAWDSQETQYF	TGTGCTAGCAGCTTAGCCTGGGACAGCCAAGAGACCCAGTACTTC
TRBD2	TRBV9	few	TRBJ2-5	CASSASTTSVQETQYF	TGTGCCAGCAGCGCATCGACCACTAGCGTACAAGAGACCCAGTACTTC
TRBD2	TRBV2	few	TRBJ2-5	CASIREGRETQYF	TGTGCCAGCATTCGGGAGGGAAGAGAGACCCAGTACTTC
TRBD2	TRBV12-3/TRBV12-4	NA	TRBJ2-5	CASSFSSGGRTQYF	TGTGCCAGCAGTTTTTCTAGCGGGGGGAGGACCCAGTACTTC
TRBD1	TRBV19	NA	TRBJ2-1	CASSARTGGNEQFF	TGTGCCAGTAGTGCCCGGACAGGGGGCAATGAGCAGTTCTTC
NA	TRBV27	NA	TRBJ1-2	CASSWTADYGYTF	TGTGCCAGCAGTTGGACAGCCGACTATGGCTACACCTTC
NA	TRBV15	few	TRBJ2-1	CATSRDQSGNSYNEQFF	TGTGCCACCAGCAGAGATCAATCGGGAAACTCCTACAATGAGCAGTTCTTC
TRBD1	TRBV5-6	few	TRBJ1-1	CASSFGQGGGEAFF	TGTGCCAGCAGCTTTGGACAGGGCGGCGGTGAAGCTTTCTTT
NA	TRBV12-3/TRBV12-4	NA	TRBJ2-5	CASCVTAGETQYF	TGTGCCAGCTGTGTGACTGCGGGGGAGACCCAGTACTTC
NA	TRBV7-2	NA	TRBJ2-1	CASSGGQGWEGVF	TGTGCCAGCAGCGGAGGGCAGGGGTGGGAAGGCGTCTTC
TRBD1	TRBV7-2	NA	TRBJ1-2	CASSLEGQGMVGYTF	TGTGCCAGCAGCTTAGAAGGACAGGGTATGGTTGGCTACACCTTC
TRBD2	TRBV9	NA	TRBJ2-1	CASSPGNSGGNNEQFF	TGTGCCAGCAGCCCAGGTAACTCCGGGGGGAACAATGAGCAGTTCTTC
NA	TRBV2	NA	TRBJ1-1	CASSNNWNTEAFF	TGTGCCAGCAGTAACAACTGGAACACTGAAGCTTTCTTT
TRBD1	TRBV5-1	NA	TRBJ1-1	CASSLVGTGVTEAFF	TGCGCCAGCAGCTTGGTAGGGACAGGGGTCACTGAAGCTTTCTTT
TRBD1	TRBV5-1	many	TRBJ2-5	CASSGTGPGETQYF	TGCGCCAGCAGCGGGACAGGGCCCGGGGAGACCCAGTACTTC
TRBD1	TRBV19	few	TRBJ1-2	CASRLSRDRRTNYGYTF	TGTGCCAGTAGATTGTCAAGGGACAGGCGTACTAACTATGGCTACACCTTC
NA	TRBV14	NA	TRBJ2-7	CASTTSTNPYEQYF	TGTGCCAGCACCACCAGTACTAACCCCTACGAGCAGTACTTC
NA	TRBV7-9	few	TRBJ1-5	CASSFDGRNQPQHF	TGTGCCAGCAGCTTTGACGGTCGCAATCAGCCCCAGCATTTT
NA	TRBV6-1	NA	TRBJ2-1	CASRVQGAADYNEQFF	TGTGCCAGCAGGGTACAGGGCGCAGCGGACTACAATGAGCAGTTCTTC
TRBD1	TRBV12-3/TRBV12-4	few	TRBJ2-2	CASSAGGWTGELFF	TGTGCCAGCAGTGCAGGGGGTTGGACCGGGGAGCTGTTTTTT
NA	TRBV24-1	NA	TRBJ2-5	CATSGSGQETQYF	TGTGCCACCAGTGGATCGGGACAAGAGACCCAGTACTTC
NA	TRBV5-1	NA	TRBJ2-5	CASSPQGFGLETQYF	TGCGCCAGCAGCCCCCAGGGGTTCGGGTTAGAGACCCAGTACTTC
NA	TRBV5-1	few	TRBJ2-5	CASSLDRGWQETQYF	TGCGCCAGCAGCTTGGACCGGGGCTGGCAAGAGACCCAGTACTTC
NA	TRBV27	few	TRBJ1-1	CASRAGFHTEAFF	TGTGCCAGCAGGGCAGGGTTCCACACTGAAGCTTTCTTT
NA	TRBV12-3/TRBV12-4	many	TRBJ1-1	CASSPRGENSQAFF	TGTGCCAGCAGTCCCAGGGGAGAGAACTCTCAAGCTTTCTTT
TRBD1	TRBV29-1	few	TRBJ1-1	CSAQTGGTEAFF	TGCAGCGCACAGACAGGGGGCACTGAAGCTTTCTTT
NA	TRBV5-6	NA	TRBJ2-3	CASSLEAPTTDTQYF	TGTGCCAGCAGCTTGGAAGCTCCCACTACGGATACGCAGTATTTT